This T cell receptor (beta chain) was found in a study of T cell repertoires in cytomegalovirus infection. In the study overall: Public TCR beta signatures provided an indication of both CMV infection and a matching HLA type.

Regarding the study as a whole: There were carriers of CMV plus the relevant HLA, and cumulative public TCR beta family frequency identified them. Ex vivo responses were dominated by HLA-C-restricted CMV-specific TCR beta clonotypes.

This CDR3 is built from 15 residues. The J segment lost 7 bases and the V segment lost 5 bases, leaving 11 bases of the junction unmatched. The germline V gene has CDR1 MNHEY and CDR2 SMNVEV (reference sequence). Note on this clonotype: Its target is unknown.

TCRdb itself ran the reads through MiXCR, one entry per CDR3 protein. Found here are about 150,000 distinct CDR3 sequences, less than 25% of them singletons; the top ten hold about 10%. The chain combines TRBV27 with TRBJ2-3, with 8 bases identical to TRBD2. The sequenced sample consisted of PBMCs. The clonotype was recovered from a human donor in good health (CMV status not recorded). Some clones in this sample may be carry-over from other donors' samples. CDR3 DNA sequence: TGTGCCAGCAGTCAATGGCGGGAGGCCCCTCATACGCAGTATTTT. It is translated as CASSQWREAPHTQYF.